This passage covers 15 T cell receptor beta chains from one sample sequenced in a study of Ad26.COV2.S vaccination and SARS-CoV-2 variants. Using immunoSEQ multiplex PCR, the repertoire was profiled, and TCRdb retains in-frame clones only, with some absent. The sample holds about 350,000 clones, roughly 84% seen once. The sample's treatment: some 20 received Ad26.COV2.S at low or high dose, single or two shots; about 5 received placebo; per-sample allocation not given. Sample collection was performed on day 63 after the first vaccine or placebo injection. The sample consisted of peripheral blood, taken in a trial of Ad26.COV2.S vaccine versus placebo. These receptors all stem from a person aged 18-65 years who received the Ad26.COV2.S COVID-19 vaccine or a placebo.

The chain employs TRBV6-5 and TRBJ2-1; no clear D gene. Germline assignment: CDR1 MNHEY and CDR2 SVGAGI. The CDR3 has 14 amino acids. With 8 bases removed from V and 6 bases from J, the gap between germline ends came to 17 bases. CDR3 protein: CASGRSITTNEQFF. The CDR3 DNA reads as TGTGCCAGCGGTAGGAGCATTACAACCAATGAGCAGTTCTTC.

The chain couples TRBV11-2 to TRBJ1-1; no reliable D call. The CDR3 runs to 15 residues. CDR1 and CDR2 (germline): SGHAT, FQNNGV. V was trimmed by 1 base and J by 3 bases, leaving 12 bases between them. CDR3 sequence reads: CASSLVRGKYTEAFF. CDR3 sequence (DNA): TGTGCCAGCAGCTTAGTGCGGGGAAAATACACTGAAGCTTTCTTT.

The CDR3 protein is CASSLSGLAGDLLGANVLTF. CDR3 DNA sequence: TGTGCCAGCAGCTTGTCGGGACTAGCGGGAGATCTTCTAGGGGCCAACGTCCTGACTTTC. V and J are TRBV3-1 (or the pseudogene TRBV3-2) and TRBJ2-6; 14 bases fit TRBD2. This CDR3 comprises 20 residues. The germline V gene has CDR1 LGHDT and CDR2 YNNKEL (reference sequence). V shed 5 bases, J shed 4 bases, and the junction held 13 bases outside the gene matches.

V and J are TRBV5-1 and TRBJ2-7; 7 bases fit TRBD1. Germline V CDR1 and CDR2: SGHRS, YFSETQ. V shed 0 bases, J shed 6 bases, and the junction held 9 bases outside the gene matches. CDR3 length equals 15 residues. The CDR3 DNA reads TGCGCCAGCAGCTTGGGGACAGGTAACCTTGGCGAGCAGTACTTC. Its protein is CASSLGTGNLGEQYF.

CDR3: CASSPKIGALEAKNIQYF. CDR3 sequence (DNA): TGTGCCAGCAGCCCTAAGATAGGTGCCCTAGAGGCCAAAAACATTCAGTACTTC. This chain joins TRBV7-9 and TRBJ2-4; D is unclear. Trimming cost V 5 bases and J 1 base, with 21 bases left between them. The CDR3 has 18 amino acids. The germline V gene has CDR1 SEHNR and CDR2 FQNEAQ (reference sequence). Together with reference TRBV7-9 and TRBJ2-4, the CDR3 gives the full variable domain: DTGVSQNPRHKITKRGQNVTFRCDPISEHNRLYWYRQTLGQGPEFLTYFQNEAQLEKSRLLSDRFSAERPKGSFSTLEIQRTEQGDSAMYLCASSPKIGALEAKNIQYFGAGTRLSVL.

This chain connects TRBV19 to TRBJ1-5; TRBD1 matches 9 bases. Trimming at V came to 7 bases and at J to 5 bases, leaving 12 bases not matched to a gene. Germline CDR1 LNHDA, CDR2 SQIVND (reference sequence). The length of the CDR3 is 16 residues. This chain's CDR3 is CASTPFDRGFYQPQHF. In DNA, the CDR3 is TGTGCCAGTACCCCTTTCGACAGGGGGTTTTATCAGCCCCAGCATTTT.

This rearrangement joins TRBV25-1 to TRBJ2-5; tentatively, D is TRBD2 (5 bases). The CDR3 runs to 15 residues. Per germline, CDR1 MGHDK and CDR2 SYGVNS. V lost 1 base to trimming and J lost 5 bases, with 14 bases between them. CDR3 residues: CASSESSPGRETQYF. The DNA of the CDR3 is TGTGCCAGCAGTGAATCTAGCCCGGGCCGGGAGACCCAGTACTTC.

The chain employs TRBV27 and TRBJ2-4; 12 bases map to TRBD1. V lost 2 bases to trimming and J lost 1 base; unmatched junction nucleotides: 12. The CDR3 has 20 amino acids. The V gene's germline CDR1 is MNHEY and CDR2 SMNVEV (reference sequence). The CDR3 protein is CASSLLPGQGARRAKNIQYF. The CDR3 nucleotides read TGTGCCAGCAGTTTACTCCCGGGACAGGGGGCGAGGAGGGCCAAAAACATTCAGTACTTC.

This clone appeared a single time. The chain uses TRBV5-1 and TRBJ2-3, with 7 bases lining up with TRBD1. CDR3 size: 15 residues. The V and J ends lost 4 bases and 8 bases, in that order; junction bases with no gene match: 13. Germline V lookup: CDR1 SGHRS, CDR2 YFSETQ. CDR3 sequence (DNA): TGCGCCAGCAGCCCCGTGGGCCAGGGGGATAGTACGCAGTATTTT. Protein product: CASSPVGQGDSTQYF.

In its sample, this clone was seen once. This specimen includes other DNA sequences encoding the same CDR3. The rearrangement uses TRBV5-1 and TRBJ2-7; D remains ambiguous. CDR1 is SGHRS, CDR2 YFSETQ, per germline. Trimming left V 0 bases short and J 6 bases short, with 4 bases between. The CDR3 has 11 amino acids. In nucleotides, the CDR3 is TGCGCCAGCAGCTTGGCAGGCGAGCAGTACTTC. It yields the protein CASSLAGEQYF.

V and J are TRBV4-3 and TRBJ2-7, with D perhaps TRBD1 (5 bases). The CDR3 has 17 amino acids. CDR1 is LGHNA, CDR2 YSLEER, per germline. The germline V and J ends were trimmed by 2 bases and 4 bases, with 21 bases remaining between them. CDR3 sequence (DNA): TGCGCCAGCAGCCAACGCGAGACAGACCCAGGAGATTACGAGCAGTACTTC. It yields the protein CASSQRETDPGDYEQYF.

The V and J genes are TRBV7-9 and TRBJ2-5; D tentatively fits TRBD1 or TRBD2 (6 bases each). The ends were cut back, 3 bases at V and 4 bases at J, with 12 bases in the middle. Germline V gene lookup returns CDR1 SEHNR and CDR2 FQNEAQ (reference sequence). The CDR3 spans 14 residues. CDR3 sequence: CASSFRGGGETQYF. CDR3 in DNA: TGTGCCAGCAGCTTCCGAGGAGGGGGAGAGACCCAGTACTTC.

The chain carries TRBV5-1 and TRBJ2-2; perhaps TRBD2 as D (5 bases). CDR1 is SGHRS and CDR2 is YFSETQ in the germline V gene. Trimming pared 4 bases from V and 8 bases from J, leaving 21 bases between. This CDR3 is built from 16 residues. The CDR3 is CASSPVGWTVKGELFF. The CDR3 DNA reads TGCGCCAGCAGCCCCGTTGGGTGGACTGTTAAGGGGGAGCTGTTTTTT.

The rearrangement joins TRBV6-5 to TRBJ1-1, with D possibly being TRBD1 (6 bases). The CDR3 extends over 12 amino acids. Trimming left V 9 bases short and J 11 bases short, with 19 bases between. CDR1 is MNHEY and CDR2 is SVGAGI in the germline V gene. CDR3 region: CASYRGGGWAFF. The CDR3 DNA reads TGTGCCAGTTACCGAGGGGGTGGGTGGGCTTTCTTT.

The CDR3 bases are TGTGCCAGCTCACCACCGACTAGCGGGAGTGGTAAGACCCAGTACTTC. Translating it yields CASSPPTSGSGKTQYF. This chain uses TRBV18 with TRBJ2-5, with 12 positions matching TRBD2. The CDR3 contains 16 residues. Germline V gene data show CDR1 as KGHSH and CDR2 as LQKENI. V lost 0 bases and J lost 6; bases outside the gene matches: 5.